This is a list of T cell receptor beta chains from one sample in a study of T cell responses to AZD1222 COVID-19 vaccine. Sequencing used immunoSEQ multiplex PCR; TCRdb keeps in-frame clones, though not all of them. The data hold 120,000 to 150,000 clones, with about 89% observed a single time. Here the sequenced sample was peripheral blood, taken 28 days after the second dose of the MenACWY control vaccine. The receptors originated from an adult who received the MenACWY meningococcal vaccine as a control. The conserved cysteine and the conserved F or W are not part of the CDR3 here. Size tells how often a clone was seen (once, few, many) or the class of an expanded clone, and some rows leave it out.

TRBV12-3/TRBV12-4	once	TRBJ2-2	ASSQLGAGELF
TRBV5-1	NA	TRBJ2-7	ASSETVSEEQY
TRBV28	NA	TRBJ2-7	ATQGSKFLGAGRAWEQY
TRBV5-1	NA	TRBJ2-1	ASSLALLAGHNEQF
TRBV7-9	NA	TRBJ2-2	ASSRKEPGQGITGELF
TRBV19	NA	TRBJ2-1	ASSTIKRGGHNEQF
TRBV19	NA	TRBJ1-1	ASSDRYTEAF
TRBV7-2	NA	TRBJ2-2	ASSHDSGSVGELF
TRBV7-9	NA	TRBJ1-2	ASSLEGTGYGYT
TRBV5-1	NA	TRBJ2-2	ASNPALASTDTGELF
TRBV7-6	NA	TRBJ2-4	ASSPTGGIGKNIQY
TRBV11-1	once	TRBJ2-7	ASSLLDYEQY
TRBV30	once	TRBJ1-2	ACPTGSNYGYT
TRBV6-1	once	TRBJ1-1	ASSDQIGTEAF
TRBV6-5	NA	TRBJ2-3	ASALAYRTDTQY
TRBV7-2	once	TRBJ2-5	ASSLHGTGQETQY
TRBV6-6	few	TRBJ1-3	ASSFRDGGNTIY
TRBV7-2	NA	TRBJ1-1	ASSLGPGGLNTEAF
TRBV18	NA	TRBJ2-7	ASSPRSQTAYEQY
TRBV4-1	NA	TRBJ2-2	ASSQEPATGELF
TRBV5-6	once	TRBJ2-1	ASSLGAAHNEQF
TRBV7-2	NA	TRBJ1-3	ASSPGQGVHSGNTIY
TRBV5-5	NA	TRBJ2-7	ASSVVSPTGLNEQY
TRBV7-3	NA	TRBJ2-7	ASSPPDEQY
TRBV6-5	NA	TRBJ2-7	ASSRDAGTDYEQY
TRBV7-7	NA	TRBJ2-3	ASSLGGAGDTQY
TRBV5-1	NA	TRBJ2-1	ASSFYRDRGEQF
TRBV9	NA	TRBJ1-3	ASRGGNTIY
TRBV7-8	NA	TRBJ2-7	ASSKRKGGEQY
TRBV7-8	NA	TRBJ2-2	ASSVQGDTGELF
TRBV28	NA	TRBJ2-7	ASSSPYRPPSYEQY
TRBV3-1/TRBV3-2	NA	TRBJ2-7	ASSQEKDRDHEQY
TRBV24-1	NA	TRBJ2-5	ATRGYQETQY
TRBV6-5	NA	TRBJ1-6	ASSYVGNSPLH
TRBV19	once	TRBJ2-7	ASSIQGSDYEQY
TRBV30	NA	TRBJ2-7	AWSVGLSWDRIYEQY
TRBV25-1	NA	TRBJ2-2	ASRGKDTGELF
TRBV7-8	NA	TRBJ2-1	ASSRQTQGVEQF
TRBV7-9	NA	TRBJ2-1	ASSLFAGDNEQF
TRBV15	NA	TRBJ1-5	ATSDEGANQPQH
TRBV6-5	NA	TRBJ2-1	ASSYSMELADNEQF